Below are 7 T cell receptor beta chains sequenced from a single sample in a study of cytomegalovirus exposure and HLA in healthy donors (TCRdb year 2017). Libraries were built with the immunoSEQ multiplex PCR assay. For the multiplex PCR, a mixture combining 60 forward primers for TCR Vbeta segments and 13 reverse primers for TCR Jbeta segments was used. Entries here come from immuneACCESS through TCRdb and include only in-frame sequences with V and J called. Some clones fail to appear in such tables; in the studies checked, an unresolved V gene covers under half of the shortfall, and the cause of the remainder is unknown. For this sample there are roughly 63,000 clones; approximately 71% appear just once. Of the sample, about 23% falls within the top ten clones. Sequenced sample: PBMCs. The receptors were sampled from a man aged 45-65 years in good health and CMV-seropositive.

The chain recombines TRBV6-4 with TRBJ1-1; 7 bases match TRBD1. CDR3 length: 14 amino acids. Looked up from germline, CDR1 is MRHNA and CDR2 is SNTAGT. The V gene end was trimmed by 6 bases and the J gene end by 2 bases; junction bases not matched to a gene: 6. CDR3 in amino acids: CASRTGQPNTEAFF. Written as DNA, the CDR3 is TGTGCCAGCAGGACGGGACAGCCAAACACTGAAGCTTTCTTT.

This chain uses TRBV4-2 with TRBJ1-2; 8 positions match TRBD1. The V segment lost 1 base and the J segment 7 bases; nucleotides outside the gene matches: 5. The CDR3 consists of 14 residues. Germline V CDR1 and CDR2: LGHNA, YNFKEQ. The CDR3 loop reads CASSQGQGMSGYTF. DNA for the CDR3: TGTGCCAGCAGCCAAGGACAGGGGATGAGTGGCTACACCTTC.

This chain joins TRBV10-2 and TRBJ2-5; no reliable D call. V dropped 0 bases and J dropped 2 bases, with 7 bases sitting between them. Germline CDR1 and CDR2: WSHSY and SAAADI. CDR3 length: 14 residues. CDR3 nucleotide sequence: TGCGCCAGCAGTGAGTCGGCTGCACAAGAGACCCAGTACTTC. Protein: CASSESAAQETQYF.

The V gene is TRBV2, the J gene TRBJ2-2, with D unresolved. Trimming left V 4 bases short and J 4 bases short, with 4 bases between. The length of the CDR3 is 12 residues. Germline lookup yields CDR1 SNHLY and CDR2 FYNNEI. The CDR3 here is CASSVFTGELFF. The CDR3 coding sequence is TGTGCCAGCAGTGTATTCACCGGGGAGCTGTTTTTT.

This chain joins TRBV10-2 and TRBJ2-5; 13 bases align to TRBD2. Trimming removed 3 bases from V and 2 bases from J; junction bases left unmatched: 6. In germline, CDR1 is WSHSY, CDR2 SAAADI. The CDR3 length is 17 residues. As DNA, the CDR3 is TGCGCCAGCAGTGATACGGGGACTAGCGGGGATCAAGAGACCCAGTACTTC. Its translation: CASSDTGTSGDQETQYF.

The chain is built from TRBV5-6 and TRBJ1-2; a weak D match, TRBD1 (6 bases). The CDR3 sequence is 15 residues long. Germline lookup yields CDR1 SGHDT and CDR2 YYEEEE. V was pared by 2 bases and J by 2 bases, with 13 bases between. The CDR3 DNA reads as TGTGCCAGCAGCTTTTCTGAAGGACAGAACTATGGCTACACCTTC. The encoded protein is CASSFSEGQNYGYTF.

The chain couples TRBV7-8 to TRBJ2-5, with 13 bases matching TRBD2. V was clipped by 6 bases and J by 1 base; unmatched bases: 8. Per germline, CDR1 SGHVS and CDR2 FQNEAQ. This CDR3 comprises 17 residues. In nucleotides, the CDR3 is TGTGCCAGCAGTCCAGGGGGGACTAGCGGGACCCAAGAGACCCAGTACTTC. Protein: CASSPGGTSGTQETQYF.